This TCR beta chain was found in a study of post-analysis software for immune sequencing data (dated by TCRdb to the mid-2010s). Regarding the research as a whole: Relapsing-remitting, secondary progressive and progressive-relapsing multiple sclerosis were recorded as disease courses, and subtype annotation was lacking for some patients. A subset of samples was prepared in parallel using single-end sample barcoding, then pooled and co-amplified after Illumina adapter ligation. The multiple sclerosis patient repertoires were compared with 10 or so previously published healthy control repertoires from donors aged about 6 to 28 years. What the authors observed across the whole study: Direct clustering with F measure showed strong co-clustering of samples prepared in the same batch, prompting a batch-effect correction. The multiple sclerosis patient group was slightly younger than the control group. Compared with controls, multiple sclerosis patients had significantly lower normalized Chao1 diversity, a finding suggesting substantial peripheral T-cell clonal expansion.

The library was made by PCR. The sequencer listed for this sample is Illumina HiSeq 2500. To reduce PCR and sequencing biases, unique molecular identifiers were incorporated into the TCR beta cDNA libraries. Per 1 to 10 million input T cells, roughly 0.5 million cDNA molecules were obtained, such that each molecule approximated one T cell. The same protocol used for the earlier healthy control dataset was applied to prepare and sequence the patient libraries. Samples belonging to the same batch were prepared together, multiplexed and sequenced on a shared HiSeq lane. Per the source publication's procedure: MIGEC handled the raw barcoded reads, throwing out single-read molecular identifier groups before consensus assembly and CDR3 extraction. Clonotype tables were post-analysed with VDJtools, and diversity was normalized by down-sampling all datasets to the smallest sample size. In repertoire overlap clustering, CDR3 amino acid sequences, but not nucleotide sequences, were matched to correct batch-related cross-sample contamination. TCRdb reprocessing: public reads trimmed at Q25 with fastp, clones called with MiXCR, in-frame beta chains kept. Every CDR3 protein is listed once, alongside the most common genes and DNA of its rows. The V and J calls come from TCRdb's annotation, not from the publication. For this sample there are roughly 870,000 distinct CDR3 sequences; 53% appear just once. Clones ranked in the top ten supply roughly 4.4% of the sample.

TCR beta repertoires were profiled from peripheral blood of approximately 13 young patients with multiple sclerosis to demonstrate the VDJtools post-analysis software. Multiple sclerosis patients were children and adolescents aged roughly 6 to 17 years. This clonotype was found a few times. Its antigen is unknown. Per-base quality was not reported, and no clone a single base away is much larger than it. Sequenced material: blood. The sequence derives from a girl under 18 with multiple sclerosis.

The encoded CDR3 is CASSLGTGQRQETQYF. At the DNA level, the sequence is TGTGCCAGCAGCTTAGGGACTGGACAGAGGCAAGAGACCCAGTACTTC. The V and J segments used are TRBV7-9 and TRBJ2-5; the best D guess is TRBD1, with 6 bases matching. Relative to germline, V is 1 base shorter and J is 2 bases shorter, with 14 bases between their ends. Based on the germline V gene (reference sequence), the CDR1 and CDR2 sequences are SEHNR and FQNEAQ. From its cysteine to its phenylalanine, the CDR3 spans 16 amino acids. The CDR3 DNA has 48 bases and is translated from base 1.